This T cell receptor (beta chain) was profiled in a study of T cell responses to AZD1222 COVID-19 vaccine. This clone was picked up a small number of times. Its matching antigen is unknown. The protocol was immunoSEQ multiplex PCR, while the TCRdb copy is restricted to in-frame clones and leaves out a portion. The table records tens of thousands of clones, 70% to 80% of them present only once. Germline assignment: CDR1 LNHNV and CDR2 YYDKDF (reference sequence). The CDR3 length is 15 residues. Trimming took off 4 bases at V and 7 bases at J, with 14 bases between the two ends. General study findings and limits: Receipt of two AZD1222 doses was followed by a rise in Spike-specific TCR breadth and depth.

Sequencing used peripheral blood, obtained 28 days after the second AZD1222 dose. The chain couples TRBV15 to TRBJ1-6, with a possible D match to TRBD1 (5 bases). This clonotype was obtained from an adult who received the AZD1222 COVID-19 vaccine. The CDR3: CATSTGTVGNSPLHF. The DNA for the CDR3 is TGTGCCACCAGCACAGGGACGGTGGGGAATTCACCCCTCCACTTT.